This T cell receptor (beta chain) was identified during a study of identical twins (dated by TCRdb to about 2016). For the study in its entirety: To test whether fetal clonotypes persist, this study deep-sequenced TCR alpha and beta repertoires from monozygotic twins, from unrelated adults of various ages, and from cord blood. Replicate twin experiments were performed at different times using different library preparation protocols to rule out contamination. The research as a whole found: Out-of-frame TCR alpha sequences shared between twins showed an excess of low generation-probability sequences compared with coincidental sharing between unrelated individuals. Zero-insertion analyses could be partly confounded by invariant T cells such as MAIT and iNKT, though diverse VJ usage argued against such confounding for most clonotypes. In monozygotic twins, out-of-frame TCR alpha sharing was systematically underestimated by recombination models, although the models agreed with sharing between unrelated individuals. The excess sharing between twins in beta out-of-frame sequences was weaker because fewer shared sequences reduced the signal-to-noise ratio. Abundant cord blood beta clonotypes carried fewer insertions; young adult naive repertoires showed a weaker similar trend, while memory repertoires showed none. Because the same donors could not be followed over many years, conclusions were based on cross-sectional statistical analysis.

Only healthy Caucasian donors were included. Three pairs of female monozygotic twins, all aged roughly 18 to 29 years, were included in the twin cohort. Miltenyi CD45RO+ enrichment and human naive T-cell isolation kits were used to isolate memory (CD45RO+) and naive T cells from PBMC. There are a few counts of this clonotype. No antigen is known for it. No per-base quality is available; no much larger clone lies one base away. Counted from cysteine to phenylalanine, this CDR3 has 14 amino acids. Only CDR3 DNA remains: 42 bases, in frame from the first base. Via the germline V gene, CDR1 is MGHRA and CDR2 YSYEKL. V is cut by 0 bases and J by 2 bases, and the space between the germline ends is 6 bases. Libraries were made using 5' RACE. Sequencer: Illumina HiSeq 2000. A universal primer binding site was added through template switching, and the final cDNA carried a unique molecular identifier so that TCR cDNA molecules could be counted accurately. First-strand cDNA for TCR alpha and beta chains was synthesized from specific primers in the conserved constant-segment region. To control for contamination, every cDNA library carried two barcodes: a SMART-Mk sample barcode plus Illumina barcodes. Two successive PCR steps introduced TruSeq adapter sequences along with Illumina sample barcodes. Sequencing of the TCR alpha and beta cDNA libraries was done on the Illumina HiSeq platform using custom primers. The authors' analysis ran thus. Raw reads were processed with MiGEC to extract unique molecular identifiers, and MiXCR was used to determine CDR3 positions. For each individual, recombination models were inferred using an EM algorithm with the repgenHMM and IGoR tools. The analysis of shared clonotypes was done with the tcR package in R, with sharing normalized by the product of cloneset sizes. Out-of-frame nonproductive sequences were analyzed to study raw recombination free of thymic and clonal selection effects. TCRdb cleaned the public reads at Q25 with fastp, built clones with MiXCR and kept in-frame beta chains. One record per CDR3 amino acid sequence lists the most common genes and DNA. TCRdb assigned the V and J calls; the authors' analysis was not used. For this sample there are approximately 220,000 distinct CDR3 sequences; about 7.5% appear just once. About 1.8% of the sample comes from the top ten.

The sample also formed part of further work on yellow fever vaccine responses in identical twins. Looking at the second paper: The T cell response to vaccination in identical twins was reported by the authors to appear partly convergent and partly personalized. In the study, vaccine-responding T cell clones were precisely tracked in identical twins.

Material for sequencing was memory (CD45RO+) T cells sorted from blood. The cell subset or site label for this specimen denotes: CD45RO+ enriched T cells. This TCR was recovered from a woman aged 18-29 years in good health. Recombination linked TRBV4-1 to TRBJ2-3, with the D gene not clear enough to name. The CDR3 region: CASSQDENTDTQYF. The sequenced DNA is TGCGCCAGCAGCCAAGATGAGAACACAGATACGCAGTATTTT.